These 8 T cell receptor beta chains originate from one sample sequenced in a study of OX40 agonist ivuxolimab in advanced cancers. Some clones are missing from TCRdb's copy, which holds only in-frame ones; the method was immunoSEQ multiplex PCR. Of 82,000 or so clones listed, approximately 85% are singletons. Here the sequenced sample was CD4+ or CD8+ T cells sorted from blood, taken in a trial of the OX40 agonist ivuxolimab. Receptors originate from an adult with an advanced solid tumor such as melanoma, head and neck, liver or kidney cancer.

This chain connects TRBV29-1 to TRBJ1-4; D is ambiguous. V was shortened by 6 bases and J by 3 bases, with 8 bases between the two germline ends. This CDR3 spans 12 amino acids. Germline V lookup: CDR1 SQVTM, CDR2 ANQGSEA. CDR3 nucleotide sequence: TGCAGCGTCCCGGGATCTAATGAAAAACTGTTTTTT. Its translation: CSVPGSNEKLFF.

The V gene is TRBV4-3, the J gene TRBJ2-2; no clear D. Germline CDR1 is LGHNA and CDR2 is YSLEER. This CDR3 comprises 16 residues. V was trimmed by 0 bases and J by 0 bases, leaving 8 bases between them. In nucleotides, the CDR3 is TGCGCCAGCAGCCAAGATGCACGTCCGAACACCGGGGAGCTGTTTTTT. It codes for CASSQDARPNTGELFF.

The chain recombines TRBV4-1 with TRBJ2-2, with 10 bases lining up with TRBD2. Germline-derived CDR1 and CDR2 are MGHRA and YSYEKL. The CDR3 loop spans 20 amino acids. V lost 2 bases, J lost 4 bases, and 16 bases stayed unmatched. CDR3 DNA sequence: TGCGCCAGCAGCCAAAGTCCCGGGACTAGCGTCGGGTGGAGCACCGGGGAGCTGTTTTTT. It specifies CASSQSPGTSVGWSTGELFF.

This clone was picked up a small number of times. This sequence joins TRBV19 and TRBJ1-4, with 11 bases aligning to TRBD1. The CDR3 is 20 amino acids. V gave up 7 bases and J gave up 7 bases; unmatched junction bases: 23. CDR1 is LNHDA, CDR2 SQIVND, per germline (reference sequence). The CDR3 protein is CASTRGTSGTGGVLREKLFF. The CDR3, as DNA: TGTGCCAGTACCCGGGGGACCTCCGGGACAGGGGGTGTCCTACGTGAAAAACTGTTTTTT.

The rearrangement links TRBV7-6 to TRBJ2-7; D not resolved. V shed 5 bases and J shed 2 bases, with 10 bases lying between them. The CDR3 has 13 amino acids. Germline V gives CDR1 SGHVS, CDR2 FNYEAQ. CDR3 region: CASSPSFTYEQYF. The CDR3 region has the DNA TGTGCCAGCAGCCCGAGCTTTACCTACGAGCAGTACTTC.

The V gene is TRBV7-9, the J gene TRBJ2-3, with D maybe TRBD2 (5 bases). The CDR3 has 13 residues. Deletions cut 4 bases from V and 12 bases from J, with 17 bases between. In germline, CDR1 is SEHNR, CDR2 FQNEAQ (reference sequence). The CDR3 sequence is CASSSNPSGLQYF. DNA of the CDR3: TGTGCCAGCAGCTCCAACCCATCGGGGTTACAGTATTTT. Supplemented by reference TRBV7-9 and TRBJ2-3, the full variable domain reads DTGVSQNPRHKITKRGQNVTFRCDPISEHNRLYWYRQTLGQGPEFLTYFQNEAQLEKSRLLSDRFSAERPKGSFSTLEIQRTEQGDSAMYLCASSSNPSGLQYFGPGTRLTVL.

The J gene is TRBJ1-3, the V gene TRBV30, with 7 bases fitting TRBD1. V gave up 0 bases and J gave up 0 bases; unmatched junction bases: 8. There are 17 residues in the CDR3. In germline, CDR1 is GTSNPN, CDR2 SVGIG (reference sequence). The CDR3 DNA follows: TGTGCCTGGAGTGTCTTCAACAGGGGTTTCTCTGGAAACACCATATATTTT. Translated, it gives CAWSVFNRGFSGNTIYF.

The rearrangement joins TRBV6-5 to TRBJ2-7; D ambiguous. The length of the CDR3 is 13 residues. CDR1 is MNHEY, CDR2 SVGAGI, per germline. Trimming shortened V by 7 bases and J by 6 bases, and 16 bases separated the two germline ends. CDR3 coding DNA: TGTGCCAGCATGGGCAGGACCATTGGCGAGCAGTACTTC. Translated, it gives CASMGRTIGEQYF.